A single sample gave rise to the 29 T cell receptor beta chains below, sequenced in a study of T-cell reconstitution after alpha-beta-depleted transplantation in children. It was with unique molecular identifiers that the TCRbeta library was prepared. TCRdb re-called the PCR reads through MiXCR, storing one row per CDR3 protein. The sample consists of about 78,000 distinct CDR3 sequences, roughly an eighth of them appearing once. The specimen was PBMCs, mostly from graft donor cells, collected 180 days after TCRalphabeta/CD19-depleted stem cell transplant. These receptor sequences come from a male patient aged 2-10 years who had a stem cell transplant for acute lymphoblastic leukemia, so the T cells may come from the graft donor.

The chain combines TRBV4-2 with TRBJ1-1, with D uncertain. Germline V lookup: CDR1 LGHNA, CDR2 YNFKEQ. The V gene lost 3 bases and the J gene lost 5 bases, with 22 bases spanning the gap. The CDR3 runs to 17 residues. CDR3 in amino acids: CASSQGWIETPRTEAFF. The CDR3 DNA is TGTGCCAGCAGCCAGGGGTGGATCGAGACACCAAGAACTGAAGCTTTCTTT.

This clonotype came up a few times. V gene TRBV29-1 combines with J gene TRBJ2-4; 11 nucleotides match TRBD1. Germline V gene sequence: CDR1 SQVTM, CDR2 ANQGSEA. The CDR3 spans 12 residues. Losses at the gene ends were 6 bases for V and 6 bases for J; bases not matched to a gene: 1. The CDR3 nucleotides are TGCAGCGTGGGGACAGGGGGAAACATTCAGTACTTC. It is translated as CSVGTGGNIQYF.

This clonotype was picked up many times. The V call is TRBV12-3 or TRBV12-4, the J call TRBJ2-7, with D hard to call. The V end lost 6 bases, the J end lost 5 bases, and 20 bases lay between the germline ends. This CDR3 contains 15 residues. The CDR3 DNA sequence: TGTGCCAGCAGCCCCTACCGAAAAGGGTTCCACGAGCAGTACTTC. Its translation: CASSPYRKGFHEQYF.

J is TRBJ1-1 and V is TRBV4-3, with D uncertain. The CDR3 sequence is 14 residues long. From germline, CDR1 is LGHNA and CDR2 YSLEER. V gave up 1 base and J gave up 5 bases, with 11 bases separating them. The CDR3 DNA reads TGCGCCAGCAGCCAAGCCCGAGGGCGGACTGAAGCTTTCTTT. Its translation is CASSQARGRTEAFF.

The chain is built from TRBV6-6 and TRBJ2-1; TRBD1 might be the D (5 bases). The length of the CDR3 is 13 residues. Trimming left V 8 bases short and J 4 bases short, with 12 bases between. In germline, CDR1 is MNHNY, CDR2 SVGAGI (reference sequence). CDR3 sequence (DNA): TGTGCCAGCCGACCAGGGAAATACAATGAGCAGTTCTTC. The encoded protein is CASRPGKYNEQFF.

This chain links TRBV6-2 or TRBV6-3 with TRBJ2-4; TRBD1 matches 8 bases. V lost 1 base and J lost 5; bases outside the gene matches: 10. The germline V gene has CDR1 MNHEY and CDR2 SVGEGT. The CDR3 contains 17 residues. The CDR3 DNA is TGTGCCAGCAGTTACTTGGACAGGGTTTCCCTGGAAAACATTCAGTACTTC. This translates into CASSYLDRVSLENIQYF.

The V call is TRBV27, the J call TRBJ2-7; perhaps TRBD1 as D (6 bases). The J call could be wrong; TRBJ2-1 is a better fit for the DNA end. CDR1 and CDR2 (germline): MNHEY, SMNVEV (reference sequence). The CDR3 extends over 15 amino acids. CDR3 bases: TGTGCCAGCAGTTTATTGGGACAAGGGGCCTACGAGCAGTTCTTC. The encoded protein is CASSLLGQGAYEQFF.

This chain connects TRBV28 to TRBJ2-6; D perhaps matches TRBD1 (5 bases). Looked up from germline, CDR1 is MDHEN and CDR2 is SYDVKM. The V end lost 5 bases, the J end lost 3 bases, and 11 bases lay between the germline ends. The CDR3 covers 15 residues. The CDR3 spells CASSLQGGGANVLTF. DNA of the CDR3: TGTGCCAGCAGTCTTCAGGGTGGTGGGGCCAACGTCCTGACTTTC.

In this sample, this clonotype turned up many times. The DNA for the CDR3 is TGCAGTGCTAGAGGGGACTCGAACTACAATGAGCAGTTCTTC. It encodes CSARGDSNYNEQFF. This chain uses TRBV20-1 with TRBJ2-1, with D possibly being TRBD2 (6 bases). CDR1 DFQATT and CDR2 SNEGSKA come from the germline V gene (reference sequence). Trimming stripped 1 base from V and 3 bases from J, with 10 bases between. The CDR3 totals 14 residues.

This clonotype was recorded only once. The junction shows a germline mismatch at one end, possibly a read error. The J gene is TRBJ2-2, the V gene TRBV29-1; 8 nucleotides align to TRBD1. The CDR3 spans 16 residues. Germline CDR1 reads SQVTM; CDR2 reads ANQGSEA. The CDR3 region has the DNA TGCAGCGCCTATTTGCCGGACAGGGCGAACACCGGGGAGCTGCTTTTT. This gives the protein CSAYLPDRANTGELLF.

The V call is TRBV30, the J call TRBJ2-1; maybe TRBD2 (5 bases). Germline CDR1 reads GTSNPN; CDR2 reads SVGIG (reference sequence). Trimming shortened V by 2 bases and J by 0 bases, and 14 bases separated the two germline ends. CDR3 size: 16 residues. The CDR3 DNA sequence: TGTGCCTGGAGTTGGATCGATAGCGCCTCCTACAATGAGCAGTTCTTC. Protein: CAWSWIDSASYNEQFF.

This clonotype was found a few times. The rearrangement links TRBV7-9 to TRBJ1-1, with D tentatively TRBD1 (5 bases). Deletions cut 6 bases from V and 6 bases from J, with 17 bases between. CDR3 length equals 14 residues. Germline V gives CDR1 SEHNR, CDR2 FQNEAQ (reference sequence). The CDR3 loop reads CASSFRVPTAEAFF. In DNA form, the CDR3 reads TGTGCCAGCAGTTTCAGGGTCCCTACCGCTGAAGCTTTCTTT.

CDR3 protein: CASSLGRGSTLQYF. DNA for the CDR3: TGTGCCAGCAGCTTAGGGAGAGGGTCAACCCTCCAGTACTTC. The chain joins TRBV7-2 to TRBJ2-4; a weak D match, TRBD2 (5 bases). V was trimmed by 1 base and J by 13 bases, leaving 17 bases between them. The CDR3 loop spans 14 amino acids. From germline, CDR1 is SGHTA and CDR2 FQGNSA.

This clonotype was detected a few times. This rearrangement joins TRBV18 to TRBJ2-2; 7 nucleotides agree with TRBD1. Per germline, CDR1 KGHSH and CDR2 LQKENI. The CDR3 extends over 17 amino acids. V shed 0 bases and J 0 bases; nucleotides not matched to a gene: 4. The CDR3 region is CASSPPYRGSNTGELFF. DNA for the CDR3: TGTGCCAGCTCACCACCCTACAGGGGATCGAACACCGGGGAGCTGTTTTTT.

This clonotype was detected only a few times. V gene TRBV3-1 combines with J gene TRBJ2-7; 7 positions agree with TRBD2. This CDR3 is built from 14 residues. Per the germline V gene, CDR1 is LGHDT and CDR2 is YNNKEL (reference sequence). V lost 4 bases to trimming and J lost 2 bases; unmatched junction nucleotides: 5. CDR3: CASSLGLGPYEQYF. Here the CDR3 DNA reads TGTGCCAGCAGCCTTGGACTAGGACCCTACGAGCAGTACTTC.

The rearrangement links TRBV7-6 to TRBJ1-3, with D hard to call. CDR3 length equals 14 residues. Germline-derived CDR1 and CDR2 are SGHVS and FNYEAQ. V was trimmed by 0 bases and J by 3 bases, leaving 6 bases between them. In nucleotides, the CDR3 is TGTGCCAGCAGCTTAGCCCAGAGTGGAAACACCATATATTTT. Its protein is CASSLAQSGNTIYF.

This clonotype was detected a few times. The rearrangement uses TRBV6-5 and TRBJ1-2; no definite D call. Germline-derived CDR1 and CDR2 are MNHEY and SVGAGI. This CDR3 is built from 14 residues. The germline V and J ends were trimmed by 0 bases and 3 bases, with 8 bases remaining between them. The CDR3 loop reads CASSYSGLHYGYTF. In DNA, the CDR3 is TGTGCCAGCAGTTACTCCGGACTACACTATGGCTACACCTTC.

Turning to this clonotype: This may be a read error, as it is one base from a much larger clone. The chain carries TRBV7-6 and TRBJ1-1; D call uncertain. The CDR3 is made up of 12 amino acids. The germline CDR1 and CDR2 sequences are SGHVS and FNYEAQ. As DNA, the CDR3 is TGTGCCAGCAGCCCGGACCTCACTGAAGCTTCCTTT. Translated: CASSPDLTEASF.

The V and J genes are TRBV5-1 and TRBJ2-2; 7 bases fit TRBD1. The CDR3 totals 16 residues. V lost 6 bases and J lost 4; bases outside the gene matches: 12. Germline lookup yields CDR1 SGHRS and CDR2 YFSETQ. This CDR3 reads CASNSRQGIGTGELFF. The CDR3 DNA is TGCGCCAGCAACTCTCGACAGGGAATAGGCACCGGGGAGCTGTTTTTT.

The chain couples TRBV28 to TRBJ2-7; a weak D match, TRBD1 (6 bases). V was clipped by 4 bases and J by 0 bases, with 19 bases between them. Germline V lookup: CDR1 MDHEN, CDR2 SYDVKM. This CDR3 has 17 residues. DNA of the CDR3: TGTGCCAGCAGTTCACTTACAGGGTTGACCCTCTCCTACGAGCAGTACTTC. Its protein product is CASSSLTGLTLSYEQYF.

The rearrangement uses TRBV20-1 and TRBJ2-1; no clear D gene. Trimming pared 6 bases from V and 6 bases from J, leaving 6 bases between. This CDR3 region has 10 residues. Germline CDR1 is DFQATT and CDR2 is SNEGSKA (reference sequence). In DNA form, the CDR3 reads TGCAGTGCCACCTTCAATGAGCAGTTCTTC. It translates to CSATFNEQFF.

J is TRBJ1-2 and V is TRBV29-1; no definite D call. V dropped 4 bases and J dropped 8 bases, with 14 bases sitting between them. Germline CDR1 SQVTM, CDR2 ANQGSEA. This CDR3 has 12 amino acids. The DNA of the CDR3 is TGCAGCGTTGTTATCATGCTGGGGGGCTACACCTTC. It is translated as CSVVIMLGGYTF.

This clonotype was seen many times. The V and J genes are TRBV20-1 and TRBJ2-2, with D uncertain. CDR1 and CDR2 (germline): DFQATT, SNEGSKA (reference sequence). CDR3 length: 11 amino acids. With 4 bases removed from V and 8 bases from J, the gap between germline ends came to 8 bases. The CDR3 spells CSAIRPGELFF. For the CDR3, the DNA is TGCAGTGCTATACGACCGGGGGAGCTGTTTTTT.

This clonotype was recorded many times. The chain is built from TRBV9 and TRBJ1-5, with D perhaps matching TRBD1 (6 bases). Germline CDR1 SGDLS, CDR2 YYNGEE. This CDR3 comprises 15 residues. With 4 bases removed from V and 7 bases from J, the gap between germline ends came to 18 bases. The CDR3 loop is CASSLGATGRQPQHF. In DNA, the CDR3 is TGTGCCAGCAGCTTGGGGGCCACAGGACGGCAGCCCCAGCATTTT.

The chain recombines TRBV18 with TRBJ2-7; D is perhaps TRBD1 (7 bases). The V end lost 5 bases, the J end lost 0 bases, and 14 bases lay between the germline ends. This CDR3 is built from 15 residues. Per the germline V gene, CDR1 is KGHSH and CDR2 is LQKENI. CDR3 protein: CASSAGQPSSYEQYF. In DNA form, the CDR3 reads TGTGCCAGCTCAGCGGGACAGCCTAGCTCCTACGAGCAGTACTTC.

The chain carries TRBV25-1 and TRBJ2-3; D tentatively reads TRBD1 or TRBD2 (6 bases each). The V gene lost 2 bases and the J gene lost 8 bases, with 17 bases spanning the gap. The germline V gene has CDR1 MGHDK and CDR2 SYGVNS. The CDR3 is made up of 15 amino acids. The CDR3 is CASSEPGALGGTQYF. In DNA form, the CDR3 reads TGTGCCAGCAGTGAACCGGGGGCCCTAGGGGGTACGCAGTATTTT.

This clonotype was counted a few times. This rearrangement joins TRBV7-8 to TRBJ1-5; D is unresolved. CDR1 is SGHVS and CDR2 is FQNEAQ in the germline V gene. Deletions cut 1 base from V and 4 bases from J, with 11 bases between. This CDR3 contains 15 residues. The DNA of the CDR3 is TGTGCCAGCAGCTTAGGTTACCAGAGAAATCAGCCCCAGCATTTT. As protein: CASSLGYQRNQPQHF.

This clonotype was seen only a few times. The chain links TRBV9 to TRBJ2-2; 7 positions agree with TRBD1. Trimming took 4 bases from V and 3 from J; bases not matched to a gene: 9. The CDR3 sequence is 16 residues long. The germline gives CDR1 SGDLS, CDR2 YYNGEE. In nucleotides, the CDR3 is TGTGCCAGCAGCCGCAACAGGGGCGGCGACACCGGGGAGCTGTTTTTT. Protein: CASSRNRGGDTGELFF. Combining the CDR3 with reference TRBV9 and TRBJ2-2 gives the whole variable domain DSGVTQTPKHLITATGQRVTLRCSPRSGDLSVYWYQQSLDQGLQFLIQYYNGEERAKGNILERFSAQQFPDLHSELNLSSLELGDSALYFCASSRNRGGDTGELFFGEGSRLTVL.

This clonotype was seen a handful of times. The chain joins TRBV7-2 to TRBJ1-1; D may be TRBD1 (5 bases). CDR3 length: 14 amino acids. The germline V and J ends were trimmed by 5 bases and 8 bases, with 18 bases remaining between them. In germline, CDR1 is SGHTA, CDR2 FQGNSA. CDR3 coding DNA: TGTGCCAGCAGCCTATCAAAGGGGTTCGGAGAAGCTTTCTTT. Amino acid sequence: CASSLSKGFGEAFF.